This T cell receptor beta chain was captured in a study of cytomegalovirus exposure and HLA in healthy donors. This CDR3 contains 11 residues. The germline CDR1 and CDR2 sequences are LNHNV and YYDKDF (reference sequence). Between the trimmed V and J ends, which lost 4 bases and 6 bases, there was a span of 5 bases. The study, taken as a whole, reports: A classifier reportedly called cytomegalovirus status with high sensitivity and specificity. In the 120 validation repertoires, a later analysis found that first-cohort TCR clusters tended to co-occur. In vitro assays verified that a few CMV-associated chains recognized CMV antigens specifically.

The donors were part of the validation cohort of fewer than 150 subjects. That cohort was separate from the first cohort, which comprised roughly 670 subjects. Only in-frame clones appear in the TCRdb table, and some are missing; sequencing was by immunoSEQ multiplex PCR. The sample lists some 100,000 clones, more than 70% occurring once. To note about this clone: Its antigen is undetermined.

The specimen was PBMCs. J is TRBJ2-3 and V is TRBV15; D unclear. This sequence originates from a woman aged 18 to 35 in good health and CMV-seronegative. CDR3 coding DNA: TGTGCCACCAGCAACCGGGATACGCAGTATTTT. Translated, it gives CATSNRDTQYF. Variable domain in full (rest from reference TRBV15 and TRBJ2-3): DAMVIQNPRYQVTQFGKPVTLSCSQTLNHNVMYWYQQKSSQAPKLLFHYYDKDFNNEADTPDNFQSRRPNTSFCFLDIRSPGLGDTAMYLCATSNRDTQYFGPGTRLTVL.